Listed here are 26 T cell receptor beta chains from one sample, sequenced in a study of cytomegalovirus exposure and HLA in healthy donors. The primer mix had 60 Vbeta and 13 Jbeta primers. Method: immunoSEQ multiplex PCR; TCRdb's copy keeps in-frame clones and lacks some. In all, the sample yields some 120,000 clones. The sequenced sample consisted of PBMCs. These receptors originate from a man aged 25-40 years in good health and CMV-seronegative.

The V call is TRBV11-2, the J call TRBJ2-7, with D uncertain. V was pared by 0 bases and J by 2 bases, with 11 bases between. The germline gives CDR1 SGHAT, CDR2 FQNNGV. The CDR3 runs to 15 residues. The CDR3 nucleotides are TGTGCCAGCAGCTTAGAATGGAGACTCACCTACGAGCAGTACTTC. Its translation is CASSLEWRLTYEQYF.

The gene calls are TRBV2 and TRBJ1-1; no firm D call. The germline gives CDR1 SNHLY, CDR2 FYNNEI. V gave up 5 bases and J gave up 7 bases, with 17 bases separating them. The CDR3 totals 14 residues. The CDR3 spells CASSLVGGPGEAFF. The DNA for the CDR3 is TGTGCCAGCAGTCTGGTGGGAGGGCCTGGTGAAGCTTTCTTT. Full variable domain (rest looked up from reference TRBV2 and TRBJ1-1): EPEVTQTPSHQVTQMGQEVILRCVPISNHLYFYWYRQILGQKVEFLVSFYNNEISEKSEIFDDQFSVERPDGSNFTLKIRSTKLEDSAMYFCASSLVGGPGEAFFGQGTRLTVV.

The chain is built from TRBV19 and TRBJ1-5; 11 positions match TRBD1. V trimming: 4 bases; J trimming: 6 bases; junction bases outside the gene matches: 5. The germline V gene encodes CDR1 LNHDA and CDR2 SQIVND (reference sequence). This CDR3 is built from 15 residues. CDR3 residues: CASSTRDRGIQPQHF. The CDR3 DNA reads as TGTGCCAGTAGTACCCGGGACAGGGGGATTCAGCCCCAGCATTTT.

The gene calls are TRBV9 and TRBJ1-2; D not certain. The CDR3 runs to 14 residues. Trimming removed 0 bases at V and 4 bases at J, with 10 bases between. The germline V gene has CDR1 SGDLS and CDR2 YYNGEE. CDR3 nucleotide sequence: TGTGCCAGCAGCGTAGGGGAGGTAGCCTATGGCTACACCTTC. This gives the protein CASSVGEVAYGYTF.

As DNA, the CDR3 is TGTGCCAGCAGCACAGGGAATCAGCCCCAGCATTTT. It encodes CASSTGNQPQHF. The chain couples TRBV28 to TRBJ1-5; tentative D call: TRBD1 (6 bases). Germline-derived CDR1 and CDR2 are MDHEN and SYDVKM. Trimming cost V 6 bases and J 4 bases, with 7 bases left between them. The CDR3 is 12 residues long.

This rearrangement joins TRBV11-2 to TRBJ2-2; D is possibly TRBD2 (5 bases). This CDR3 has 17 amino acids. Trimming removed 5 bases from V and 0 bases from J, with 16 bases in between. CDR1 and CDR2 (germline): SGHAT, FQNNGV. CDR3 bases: TGTGCCAGCAGCGATGATTTAGCGCCCGCGAACACCGGGGAGCTGTTTTTT. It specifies CASSDDLAPANTGELFF.

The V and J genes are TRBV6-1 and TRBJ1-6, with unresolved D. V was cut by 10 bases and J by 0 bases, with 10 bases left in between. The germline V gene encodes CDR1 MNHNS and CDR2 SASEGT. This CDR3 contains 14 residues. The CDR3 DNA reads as TGTGCCACCTCTCCGAGCTCCTATAATTCACCCCTCCACTTT. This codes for CATSPSSYNSPLHF.

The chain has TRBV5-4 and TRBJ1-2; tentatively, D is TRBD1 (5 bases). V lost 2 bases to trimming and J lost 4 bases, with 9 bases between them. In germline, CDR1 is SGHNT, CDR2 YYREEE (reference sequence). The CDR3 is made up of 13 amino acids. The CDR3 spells CASSFDRPYGYTF. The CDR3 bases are TGTGCCAGCAGCTTTGACAGACCCTATGGCTACACCTTC.

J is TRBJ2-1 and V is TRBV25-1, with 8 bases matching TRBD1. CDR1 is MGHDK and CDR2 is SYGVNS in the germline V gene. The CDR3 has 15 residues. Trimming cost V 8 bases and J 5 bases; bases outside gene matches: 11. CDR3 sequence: CASAEDRDGDNEQFF. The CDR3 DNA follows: TGTGCCAGCGCCGAGGACAGGGACGGCGACAATGAGCAGTTCTTC.

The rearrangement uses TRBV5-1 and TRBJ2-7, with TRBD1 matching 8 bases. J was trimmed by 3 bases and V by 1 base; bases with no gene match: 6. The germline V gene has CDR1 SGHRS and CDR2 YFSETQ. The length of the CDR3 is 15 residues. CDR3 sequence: CASSLSDRAFYEQYF. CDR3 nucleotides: TGCGCCAGCAGCTTGTCGGACAGGGCCTTCTACGAGCAGTACTTC.

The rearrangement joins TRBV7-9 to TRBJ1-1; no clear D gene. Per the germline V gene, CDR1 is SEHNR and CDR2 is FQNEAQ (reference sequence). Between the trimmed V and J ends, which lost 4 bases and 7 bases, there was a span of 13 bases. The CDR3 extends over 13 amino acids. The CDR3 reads CASSYRGNGEAFF. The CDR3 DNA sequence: TGTGCCAGCAGCTATCGAGGGAACGGTGAAGCTTTCTTT.

The chain's CDR3 is CASSLSPTGTYSNQPQHF. DNA of the CDR3: TGTGCCAGCAGTTTATCTCCGACAGGCACTTATAGCAATCAGCCCCAGCATTTT. V is TRBV28 and J is TRBJ1-5; D is perhaps TRBD1 (6 bases). The germline CDR1 and CDR2 sequences are MDHEN and SYDVKM. The ends were cut back, 1 base at V and 0 bases at J, with 16 bases in the middle. CDR3 length: 18 amino acids.

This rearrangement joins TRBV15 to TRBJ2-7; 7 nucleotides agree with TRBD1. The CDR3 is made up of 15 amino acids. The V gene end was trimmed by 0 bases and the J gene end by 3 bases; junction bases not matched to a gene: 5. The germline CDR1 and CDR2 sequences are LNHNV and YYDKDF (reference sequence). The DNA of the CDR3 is TGTGCCACCAGCAGAGATAACGCAGGGGGCTACGAGCAGTACTTC. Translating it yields CATSRDNAGGYEQYF.

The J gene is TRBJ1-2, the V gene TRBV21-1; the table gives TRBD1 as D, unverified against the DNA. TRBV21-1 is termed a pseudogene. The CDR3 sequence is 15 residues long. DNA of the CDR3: TGTGCCAGCAGGATATGGGACAGGGAAGACTATGGCTACACCTTC. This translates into CASRIWDREDYGYTF.

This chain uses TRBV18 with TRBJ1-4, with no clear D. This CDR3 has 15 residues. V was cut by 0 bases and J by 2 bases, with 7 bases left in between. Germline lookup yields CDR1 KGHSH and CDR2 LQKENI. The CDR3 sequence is CASSPPGDTNEKLFF. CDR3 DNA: TGTGCCAGCTCACCACCAGGAGACACTAATGAAAAACTGTTTTTT.

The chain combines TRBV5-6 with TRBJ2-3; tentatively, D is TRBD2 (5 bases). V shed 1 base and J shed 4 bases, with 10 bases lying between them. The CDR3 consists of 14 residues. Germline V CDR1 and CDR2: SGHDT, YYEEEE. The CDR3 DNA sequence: TGTGCCAGCAGCTTGTGGGGAGCCCCAGATACGCAGTATTTT. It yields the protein CASSLWGAPDTQYF. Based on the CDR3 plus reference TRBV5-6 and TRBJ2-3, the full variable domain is DAGVTQSPTHLIKTRGQQVTLRCSPKSGHDTVSWYQQALGQGPQFIFQYYEEEERQRGNFPDRFSGHQFPNYSSELNVNALLLGDSALYLCASSLWGAPDTQYFGPGTRLTVL.

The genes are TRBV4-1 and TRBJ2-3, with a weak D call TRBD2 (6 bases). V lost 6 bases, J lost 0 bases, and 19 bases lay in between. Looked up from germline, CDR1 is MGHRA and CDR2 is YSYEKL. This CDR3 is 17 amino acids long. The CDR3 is CASSNIRVAVSTDTQYF. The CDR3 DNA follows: TGCGCCAGCAGTAACATCCGGGTAGCGGTAAGCACAGATACGCAGTATTTT.

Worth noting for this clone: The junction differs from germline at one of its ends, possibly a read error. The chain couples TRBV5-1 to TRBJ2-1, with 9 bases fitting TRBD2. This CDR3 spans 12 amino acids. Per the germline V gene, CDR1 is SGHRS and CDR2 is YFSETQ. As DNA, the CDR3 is TGCGCCAGCAGCTTTAGCGGGGGCCTAACCCTCTTC. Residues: CASSFSGGLTLF.

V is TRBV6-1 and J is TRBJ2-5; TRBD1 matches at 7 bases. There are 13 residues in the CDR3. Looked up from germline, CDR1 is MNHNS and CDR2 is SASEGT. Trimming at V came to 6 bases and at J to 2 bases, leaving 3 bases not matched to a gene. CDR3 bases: TGTGCCAGCAGCATGGGACAGCAAGAGACCCAGTACTTC. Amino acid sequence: CASSMGQQETQYF.

The CDR3 loop reads CASSLFGTERDTQYF. CDR3 in DNA: TGTGCCAGCAGCTTATTTGGGACAGAAAGGGATACGCAGTATTTT. This sequence joins TRBV7-9 and TRBJ2-3, with 7 bases aligning to TRBD1. The CDR3 is 15 amino acids. V lost 2 bases, J lost 6 bases, and 8 bases stayed unmatched. Germline CDR1 SEHNR, CDR2 FQNEAQ (reference sequence).

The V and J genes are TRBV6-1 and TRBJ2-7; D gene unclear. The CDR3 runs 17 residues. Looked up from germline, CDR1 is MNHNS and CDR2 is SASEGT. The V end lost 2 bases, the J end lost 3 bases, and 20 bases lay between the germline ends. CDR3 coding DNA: TGTGCCAGCAGTGAACCTGGCAGTATCCAGACTTACTACGAGCAGTACTTC. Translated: CASSEPGSIQTYYEQYF.

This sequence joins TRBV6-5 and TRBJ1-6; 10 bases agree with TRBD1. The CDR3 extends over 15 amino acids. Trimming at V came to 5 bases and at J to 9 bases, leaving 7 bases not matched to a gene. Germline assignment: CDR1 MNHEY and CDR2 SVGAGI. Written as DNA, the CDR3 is TGTGCCAGCAGTCGGGGACAGGGGTTGGGTTCACCCCTCCACTTT. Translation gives CASSRGQGLGSPLHF.

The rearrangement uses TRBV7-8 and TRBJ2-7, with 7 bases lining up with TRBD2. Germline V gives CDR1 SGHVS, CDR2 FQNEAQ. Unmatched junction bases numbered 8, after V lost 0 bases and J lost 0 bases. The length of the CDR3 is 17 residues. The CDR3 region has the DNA TGTGCCAGCAGCTTAGCTGGAGGGCTAGCGGTCTCCTACGAGCAGTACTTC. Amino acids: CASSLAGGLAVSYEQYF.

Here the CDR3 reads CASSKTETNYGYTF. The CDR3 coding sequence is TGTGCCAGCAGCAAGACAGAGACTAACTATGGCTACACCTTC. V and J are TRBV7-9 and TRBJ1-2; possible D gene TRBD1, 5 bases. CDR1 and CDR2 from the germline V gene are SEHNR and FQNEAQ (reference sequence). There are 14 residues in the CDR3. V was shortened by 5 bases and J by 0 bases, with 10 bases between the two germline ends.

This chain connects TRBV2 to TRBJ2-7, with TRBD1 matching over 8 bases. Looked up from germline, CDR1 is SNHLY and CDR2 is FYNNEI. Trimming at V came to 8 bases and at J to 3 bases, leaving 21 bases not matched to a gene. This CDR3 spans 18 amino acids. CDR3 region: CASGSTTGDLSRYYEQYF. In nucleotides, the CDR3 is TGTGCCAGCGGGTCGACGACAGGGGATCTCTCCAGATACTACGAGCAGTACTTC.

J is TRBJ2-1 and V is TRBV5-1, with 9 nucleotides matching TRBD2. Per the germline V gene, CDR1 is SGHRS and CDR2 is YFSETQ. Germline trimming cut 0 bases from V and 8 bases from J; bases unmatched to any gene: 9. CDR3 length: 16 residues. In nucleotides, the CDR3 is TGCGCCAGCAGCTTGGCCATGGGACTAGCATCGGATGAGCAGTTCTTC. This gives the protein CASSLAMGLASDEQFF.